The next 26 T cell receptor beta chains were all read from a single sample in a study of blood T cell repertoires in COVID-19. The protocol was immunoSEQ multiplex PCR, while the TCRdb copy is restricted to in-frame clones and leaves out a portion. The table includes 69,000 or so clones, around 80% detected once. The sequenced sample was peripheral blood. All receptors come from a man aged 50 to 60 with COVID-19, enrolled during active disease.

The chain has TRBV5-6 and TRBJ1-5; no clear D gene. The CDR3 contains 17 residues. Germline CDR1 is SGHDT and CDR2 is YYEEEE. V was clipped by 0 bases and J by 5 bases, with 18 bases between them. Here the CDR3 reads CASSLALGQTGDQPQHF. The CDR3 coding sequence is TGTGCCAGCAGCTTGGCCTTGGGCCAGACGGGAGATCAGCCCCAGCATTTT.

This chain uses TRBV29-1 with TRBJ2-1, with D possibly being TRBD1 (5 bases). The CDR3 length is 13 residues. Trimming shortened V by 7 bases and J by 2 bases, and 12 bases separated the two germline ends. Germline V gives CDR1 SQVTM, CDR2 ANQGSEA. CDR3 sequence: CSGQTLPYNEQFF. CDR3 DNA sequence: TGCAGCGGACAGACCCTACCCTACAATGAGCAGTTCTTC.

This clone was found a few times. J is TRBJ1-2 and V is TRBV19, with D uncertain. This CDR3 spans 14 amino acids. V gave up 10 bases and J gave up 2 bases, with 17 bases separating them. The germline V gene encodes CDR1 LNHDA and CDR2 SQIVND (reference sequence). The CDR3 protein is CATSVETGNYGYTF. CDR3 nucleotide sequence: TGTGCCACCAGCGTAGAAACGGGGAACTATGGCTACACCTTC.

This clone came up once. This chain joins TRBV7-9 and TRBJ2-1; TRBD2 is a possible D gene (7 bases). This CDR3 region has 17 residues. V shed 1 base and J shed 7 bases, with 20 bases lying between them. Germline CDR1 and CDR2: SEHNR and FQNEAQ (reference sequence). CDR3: CASSLGAGAPLENEQFF. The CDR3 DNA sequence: TGTGCCAGCAGCTTAGGGGCGGGGGCCCCCCTTGAAAATGAGCAGTTCTTC.

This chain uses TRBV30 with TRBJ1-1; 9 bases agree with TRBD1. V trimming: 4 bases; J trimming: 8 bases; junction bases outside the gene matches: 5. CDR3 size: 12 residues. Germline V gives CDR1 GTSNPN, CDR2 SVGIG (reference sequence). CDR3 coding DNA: TGTGCCTGGAAGGTTGGGACAGGGGAAGCTTTCTTT. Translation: CAWKVGTGEAFF.

CDR3 nucleotide sequence: TGTGCCAGTAGTGGCCGAACTGGGACAGGGGGCTACGAGACCCAGTACTTC. It encodes CASSGRTGTGGYETQYF. The chain links TRBV19 to TRBJ2-5; 12 nucleotides align to TRBD1. The germline V gene encodes CDR1 LNHDA and CDR2 SQIVND (reference sequence). The CDR3 is made up of 17 amino acids. V shed 5 bases and J 5 bases; nucleotides not matched to a gene: 12.

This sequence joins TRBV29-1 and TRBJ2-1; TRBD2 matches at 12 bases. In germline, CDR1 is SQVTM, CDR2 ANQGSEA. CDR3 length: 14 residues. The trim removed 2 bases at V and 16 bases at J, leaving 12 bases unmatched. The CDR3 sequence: CSVERTSGASSGFF. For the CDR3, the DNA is TGCAGCGTTGAAAGGACTAGCGGGGCCTCATCCGGATTCTTC.

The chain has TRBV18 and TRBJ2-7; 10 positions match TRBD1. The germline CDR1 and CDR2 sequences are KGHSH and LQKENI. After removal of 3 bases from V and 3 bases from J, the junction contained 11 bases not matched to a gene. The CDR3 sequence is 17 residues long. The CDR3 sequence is CASSPRQGAQSFYEQYF. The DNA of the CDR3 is TGTGCCAGCTCACCCAGACAGGGGGCCCAATCTTTCTACGAGCAGTACTTC.

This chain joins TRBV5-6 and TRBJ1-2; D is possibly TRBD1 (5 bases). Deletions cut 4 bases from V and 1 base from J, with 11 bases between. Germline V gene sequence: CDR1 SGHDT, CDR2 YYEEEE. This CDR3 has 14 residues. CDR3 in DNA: TGTGCCAGCAGCCCCCAACAGGATAACTATGGCTACACCTTC. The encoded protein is CASSPQQDNYGYTF.

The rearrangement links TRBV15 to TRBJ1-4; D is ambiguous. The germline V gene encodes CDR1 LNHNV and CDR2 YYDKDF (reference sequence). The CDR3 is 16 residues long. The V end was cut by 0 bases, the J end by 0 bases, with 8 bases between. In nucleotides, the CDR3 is TGTGCCACCAGCAGAGATTTGGCGGCAACTAATGAAAAACTGTTTTTT. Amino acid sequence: CATSRDLAATNEKLFF.

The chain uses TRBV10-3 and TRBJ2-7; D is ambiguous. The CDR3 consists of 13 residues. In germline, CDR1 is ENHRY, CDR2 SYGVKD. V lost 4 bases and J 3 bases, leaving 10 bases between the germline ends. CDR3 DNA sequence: TGTGCCATCAGTGTAGACAAAAACTACGAGCAGTACTTC. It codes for CAISVDKNYEQYF.

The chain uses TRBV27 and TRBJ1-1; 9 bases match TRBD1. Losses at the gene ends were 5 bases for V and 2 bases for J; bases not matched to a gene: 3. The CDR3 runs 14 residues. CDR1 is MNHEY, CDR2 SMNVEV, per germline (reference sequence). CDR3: CASSMDRGNTEAFF. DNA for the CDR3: TGTGCCAGCAGTATGGACAGGGGCAACACTGAAGCTTTCTTT.

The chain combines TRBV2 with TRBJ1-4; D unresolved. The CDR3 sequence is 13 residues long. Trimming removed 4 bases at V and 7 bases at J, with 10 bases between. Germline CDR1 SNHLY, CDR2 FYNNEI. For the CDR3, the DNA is TGTGCCAGCAGTGGGAGGGTCGGTGAAAAACTGTTTTTT. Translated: CASSGRVGEKLFF.

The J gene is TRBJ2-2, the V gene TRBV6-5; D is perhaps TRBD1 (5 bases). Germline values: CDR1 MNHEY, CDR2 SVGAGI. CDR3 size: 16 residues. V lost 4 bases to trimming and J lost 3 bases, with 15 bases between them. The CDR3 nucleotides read TGTGCCAGCAGTTCCCCTCAGGGTATTGACACCGGGGAGCTGTTTTTT. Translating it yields CASSSPQGIDTGELFF.

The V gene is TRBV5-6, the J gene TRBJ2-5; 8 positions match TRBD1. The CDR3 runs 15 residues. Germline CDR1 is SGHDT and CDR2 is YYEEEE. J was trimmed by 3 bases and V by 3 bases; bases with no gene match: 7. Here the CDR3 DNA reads TGTGCCAGCAGCTGGATGGACAGGGAGAAAGAGACCCAGTACTTC. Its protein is CASSWMDREKETQYF.

CDR3 amino acids: CASSLVLTGELFF. Written as DNA, the CDR3 is TGTGCCAGCAGCTTAGTCTTGACCGGGGAGCTGTTTTTT. The chain employs TRBV11-2 and TRBJ2-2; D remains unclear. V lost 1 base to trimming and J lost 5 bases, with 5 bases between them. Germline V gene lookup returns CDR1 SGHAT and CDR2 FQNNGV. The CDR3 totals 13 residues. The full variable domain, its missing parts supplied by reference TRBV11-2 and TRBJ2-2, is EAGVAQSPRYKIIEKRQSVAFWCNPISGHATLYWYQQILGQGPKLLIQFQNNGVVDDSQLPKDRFSAERLKGVDSTLKIQPAKLEDSAVYLCASSLVLTGELFFGEGSRLTVL.

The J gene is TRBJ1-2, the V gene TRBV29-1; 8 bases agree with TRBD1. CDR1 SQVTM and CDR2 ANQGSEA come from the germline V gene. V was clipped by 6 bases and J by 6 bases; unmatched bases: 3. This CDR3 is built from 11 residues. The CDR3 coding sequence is TGCAGCGTAGGACAGGGTCATGGCTACACCTTC. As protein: CSVGQGHGYTF. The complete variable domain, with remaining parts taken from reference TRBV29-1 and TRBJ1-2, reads SAVISQKPSRDICQRGTSLTIQCQVDSQVTMMFWYRQQPGQSLTLIATANQGSEATYESGFVIDKFPISRPNLTFSTLTVSNMSPEDSSIYLCSVGQGHGYTFGSGTRLTVV.

The CDR3 spells CASSPSFRQGAETQYF. CDR3 bases: TGTGCCAGCAGCCCGTCCTTTAGACAGGGAGCAGAGACCCAGTACTTC. The rearrangement uses TRBV4-2 and TRBJ2-5, with 7 nucleotides matching TRBD1. The junction had 12 bases not matched to a gene; V was cut back by 4 bases and J by 4 bases. The germline CDR1 and CDR2 sequences are LGHNA and YNFKEQ. CDR3 length equals 16 residues.

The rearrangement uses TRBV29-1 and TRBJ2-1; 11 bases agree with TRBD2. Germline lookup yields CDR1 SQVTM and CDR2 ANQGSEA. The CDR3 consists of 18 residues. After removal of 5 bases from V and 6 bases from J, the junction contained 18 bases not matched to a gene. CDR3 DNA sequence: TGCAGCGTTTTGGGGACAGGGAATAGCGGGGGGGCACTCAATGAGCAGTTCTTC. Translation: CSVLGTGNSGGALNEQFF.

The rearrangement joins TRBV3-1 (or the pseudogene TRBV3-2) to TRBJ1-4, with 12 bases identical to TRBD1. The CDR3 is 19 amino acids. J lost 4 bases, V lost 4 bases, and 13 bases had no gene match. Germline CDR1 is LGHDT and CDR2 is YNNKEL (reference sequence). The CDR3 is CASSLRGTGGAGGNEKLFF. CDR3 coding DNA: TGTGCCAGCAGCCTGCGTGGGACAGGGGGCGCGGGGGGTAATGAAAAACTGTTTTTT.

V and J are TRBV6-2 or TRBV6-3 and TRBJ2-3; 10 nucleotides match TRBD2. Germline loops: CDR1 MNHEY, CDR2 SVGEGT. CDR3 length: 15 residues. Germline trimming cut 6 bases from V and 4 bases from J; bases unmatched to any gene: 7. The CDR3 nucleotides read TGTGCCAGCAGCAGAAGCGGGGGGGCTCCAGATACGCAGTATTTT. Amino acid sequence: CASSRSGGAPDTQYF.

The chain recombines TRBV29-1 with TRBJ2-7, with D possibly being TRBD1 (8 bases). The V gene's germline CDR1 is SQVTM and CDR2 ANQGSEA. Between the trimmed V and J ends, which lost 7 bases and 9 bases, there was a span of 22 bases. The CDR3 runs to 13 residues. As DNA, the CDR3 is TGCAGCGCCCGGGAACAGGGGGGGATACGGCAGTACTTC. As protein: CSAREQGGIRQYF.

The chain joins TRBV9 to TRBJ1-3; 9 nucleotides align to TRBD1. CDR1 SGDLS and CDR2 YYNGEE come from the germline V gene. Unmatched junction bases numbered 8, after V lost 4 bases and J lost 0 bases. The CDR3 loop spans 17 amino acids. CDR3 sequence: CASSLPDRGGSGNTIYF. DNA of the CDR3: TGTGCCAGCAGCCTCCCGGACAGGGGAGGCTCTGGAAACACCATATATTTT.

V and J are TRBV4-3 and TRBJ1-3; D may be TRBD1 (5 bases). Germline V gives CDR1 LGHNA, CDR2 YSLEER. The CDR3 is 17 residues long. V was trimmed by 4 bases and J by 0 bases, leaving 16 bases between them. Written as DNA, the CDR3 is TGCGCCAGCAGCCCGGGGGGTGAGGACCGCTCTGGAAACACCATATATTTT. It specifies CASSPGGEDRSGNTIYF.

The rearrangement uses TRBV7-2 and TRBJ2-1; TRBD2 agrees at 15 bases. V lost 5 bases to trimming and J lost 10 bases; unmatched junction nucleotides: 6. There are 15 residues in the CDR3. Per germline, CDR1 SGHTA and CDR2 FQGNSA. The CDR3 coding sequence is TGTGCCAGCAGCCTTTGGACTAGCGGGGGGGTCGAGCAGTTCTTC. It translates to CASSLWTSGGVEQFF.

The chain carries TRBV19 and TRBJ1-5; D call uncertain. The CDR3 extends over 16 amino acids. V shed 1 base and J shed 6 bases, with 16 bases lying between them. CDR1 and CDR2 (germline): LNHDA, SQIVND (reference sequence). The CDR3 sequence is CASSIVDGWGGQPQHF. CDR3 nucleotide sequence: TGTGCCAGTAGTATAGTAGACGGCTGGGGAGGTCAGCCCCAGCATTTT.